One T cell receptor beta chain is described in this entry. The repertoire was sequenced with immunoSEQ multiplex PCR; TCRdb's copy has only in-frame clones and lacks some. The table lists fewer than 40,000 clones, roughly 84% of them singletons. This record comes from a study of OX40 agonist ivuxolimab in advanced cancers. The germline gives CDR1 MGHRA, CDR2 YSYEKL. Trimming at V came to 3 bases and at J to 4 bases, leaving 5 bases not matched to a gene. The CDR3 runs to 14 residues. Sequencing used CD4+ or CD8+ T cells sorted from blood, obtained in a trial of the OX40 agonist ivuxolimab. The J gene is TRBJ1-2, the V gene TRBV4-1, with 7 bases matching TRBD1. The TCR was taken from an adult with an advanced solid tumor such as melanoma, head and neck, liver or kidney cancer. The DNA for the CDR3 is TGCGCCAGCAGCCAGACAGGGAGTCTCTATGGCTACACCTTC. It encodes CASSQTGSLYGYTF.